This TCR beta chain stems from a study of shared clonotypes between healthy human individuals. Study results and caveats: Only blood was sampled; tissue repertoires likely differ. Several donors held 4.5% to 5% of naive CD4 clonotypes in common.

This clone showed up just once. The antigen is not known. Measured with immunoSEQ multiplex PCR; TCRdb has only the in-frame clones, and not every one. The profile covers 2 million or so clones, with about 95% appearing a single time and around 0.13% taken by the ten largest. The germline V gene encodes CDR1 LGHNT and CDR2 FRNRAP. The CDR3 contains 20 residues. The V end lost 0 bases, the J end lost 0 bases, and 21 bases lay between the germline ends. The sequencing input was naive CD4+ T cells sorted from blood. The subset: CD45RA+ positively selected. This clonotype originated in a man between 18 and 35 years old in good health. The chain joins TRBV12-5 to TRBJ2-4, with D perhaps matching TRBD1 or TRBD2 (6 bases each). Written as DNA, the CDR3 is TGTGCTAGTGGTTTGGTACCAAAACAGGGTGTGGGACTAGCCAAAAACATTCAGTACTTC. Translation gives CASGLVPKQGVGLAKNIQYF.